A single sample gave rise to the 10 T cell receptor beta chains below, sequenced in a study of CD8 T cells in ankylosing spondylitis. A single record per CDR3 protein comes from TCRdb applying MiXCR to the 5' RACE reads. The sample shows about 350,000 distinct CDR3 sequences, 20% to 25% of them seen only once. The material sequenced was blood, either unsorted or a sorted T cell fraction (not recorded which). The receptors come from a male donor with ankylosing spondylitis or in good health (not recorded which).

V is TRBV7-2 and J is TRBJ2-7; 13 bases align to TRBD2. The trim removed 4 bases at V and 2 bases at J, leaving 2 bases unmatched. The CDR3 consists of 15 residues. Germline CDR1 reads SGHTA; CDR2 reads FQGNSA. Here the CDR3 DNA reads TGTGCCAGCAGCTACGGACTAGCGGGGGCCTACGAGCAGTACTTC. This sequence encodes CASSYGLAGAYEQYF.

The CDR3 loop is CSVEEVGSSYEQYF. CDR3 coding DNA: TGCAGCGTTGAAGAGGTGGGGAGCTCCTACGAGCAGTACTTC. The chain links TRBV29-1 to TRBJ2-7, with D possibly TRBD2 on 5 matching bases. Trimming took off 0 bases at V and 0 bases at J, with 9 bases between the two ends. Germline CDR1 and CDR2: SQVTM and ANQGSEA. The CDR3 runs 14 residues.

The genes are TRBV27 and TRBJ2-1, with D uncertain. V lost 2 bases to trimming and J lost 8 bases, with 13 bases between them. Germline lookup yields CDR1 MNHEY and CDR2 SMNVEV (reference sequence). The CDR3 is 14 amino acids. The CDR3 nucleotides read TGTGCCAGCAGTTTAGTAGGGCAGCCCGATGAGCAGTTCTTC. This gives the protein CASSLVGQPDEQFF.

The chain carries TRBV28 and TRBJ2-7, with TRBD1 identical over 8 bases. J gave up 4 bases and V 8 bases, and 10 bases lay outside the gene matches. The CDR3 is 14 residues long. Germline CDR1 reads MDHEN; CDR2 reads SYDVKM. The CDR3: CASRGRGPVYEQYF. Written as DNA, the CDR3 is TGTGCCAGCCGGGGCAGGGGGCCGGTATACGAGCAGTACTTC.

This clonotype has only a few counts. The chain uses TRBV28 and TRBJ2-1; maybe TRBD2 (5 bases). V shed 5 bases and J shed 4 bases, with 12 bases lying between them. The CDR3 runs to 14 residues. CDR1 is MDHEN and CDR2 is SYDVKM in the germline V gene. DNA of the CDR3: TGTGCCAGCAGTCGACGGGGAGCTTACAATGAGCAGTTCTTC. As protein: CASSRRGAYNEQFF.

This clonotype occurred a few times. V and J are TRBV4-1 and TRBJ2-3, with D perhaps matching TRBD2 (5 bases). V gave up 5 bases and J gave up 1 base, with 16 bases separating them. Germline values: CDR1 MGHRA, CDR2 YSYEKL. The CDR3 has 16 residues. CDR3 DNA sequence: TGCGCCAGCAGCACCTTTAGCGACCTCGGCACAGATACGCAGTATTTT. Translated, it gives CASSTFSDLGTDTQYF.

This clonotype was detected only a few times. The chain uses TRBV7-9 and TRBJ2-3, with 9 bases lining up with TRBD1. Losses at the gene ends were 5 bases for V and 0 bases for J; bases not matched to a gene: 3. The CDR3 consists of 15 residues. Germline V gives CDR1 SEHNR, CDR2 FQNEAQ (reference sequence). The CDR3 spells CASSRTGASTDTQYF. The CDR3 nucleotides read TGTGCCAGCAGCCGGACAGGGGCTAGCACAGATACGCAGTATTTT.

CDR3 region: CSAEGTDGNTEAFF. In nucleotides, the CDR3 is TGCAGCGCTGAGGGGACAGATGGGAACACTGAAGCTTTCTTT. The chain is built from TRBV29-1 and TRBJ1-1, with 7 bases fitting TRBD1. V was pared by 7 bases and J by 1 base, with 9 bases of the junction left unmatched. Germline V gene data show CDR1 as SQVTM and CDR2 as ANQGSEA. The CDR3 is 14 residues long. Using reference TRBV29-1 and TRBJ1-1 for the parts outside the CDR3, the full variable domain is SAVISQKPSRDICQRGTSLTIQCQVDSQVTMMFWYRQQPGQSLTLIATANQGSEATYESGFVIDKFPISRPNLTFSTLTVSNMSPEDSSIYLCSAEGTDGNTEAFFGQGTRLTVV.

The chain recombines TRBV15 with TRBJ2-3; TRBD2 is a possible D gene (7 bases). This CDR3 has 16 residues. V lost 0 bases to trimming and J lost 2 bases, with 12 bases between them. Germline V CDR1 and CDR2: LNHNV, YYDKDF (reference sequence). DNA of the CDR3: TGTGCCACCAGCAGAGATCGGGGGGCCCCCACAGATACGCAGTATTTT. Its protein product is CATSRDRGAPTDTQYF.

There are many counts of this clonotype. The V and J genes are TRBV12-3 or TRBV12-4 and TRBJ2-7; possibly TRBD1 for D (6 bases). Trimming removed 6 bases at V and 2 bases at J, with 11 bases between. The CDR3 is made up of 13 amino acids. The CDR3, as DNA: TGTGCCAGCAGCCAGGGGTCCACCTACGAGCAGTACTTC. It specifies CASSQGSTYEQYF.